The clone carrying this TCR beta chain has ten or more counts. TCRdb recomputed calls from the RACE reads with MiXCR, one row per CDR3 protein. This sample has tens of thousands of distinct CDR3 sequences; roughly 5.4% occur once, and the top ten carry over 10%. Stated time point: healthy volunteer bleed at 6 weeks. Total RNA was isolated from unfractionated whole blood. The sample belongs to a study of human T cells and chemical hapten exposure. Study-level information: TCR yield per sample varied, mainly due to pooled library volumes.

This TCR derives from a human donor in good health. Some clones in this sample may be carry-over from other donors' samples. The sequenced sample was whole blood.

This CDR3 is CASTGTSENIQYF. The CDR3 DNA sequence: TGTGCCAGCACCGGGACTAGCGAAAACATTCAGTACTTC. V usage is TRBV2 and J usage is TRBJ2-4, with 10 nucleotides matching TRBD2. The CDR3 spans 13 residues. V dropped 7 bases and J dropped 5; count of bases not matched to a gene: 2. CDR1 is SNHLY and CDR2 is FYNNEI in the germline V gene.